These T cell receptor beta chains were read from a single sample in a study of blood T cells in healthy people across ages. TCRdb re-derived calls from the 5' RACE reads in MiXCR, one entry per CDR3 protein. This sample yields 1.5 million to 2 million distinct CDR3 sequences, of which more than 35% are seen a single time; under 30% belongs to the top ten. Sequenced sample: blood. The receptor set was obtained from a human donor in good health. Both conserved end residues are part of each CDR3. A D gene is named only where the DNA matches it firmly. Clone sizes are given selectively: once, few, many, or a class where the clone is expanded.

j_call v_call d_call clone_size cdr3_nt cdr3_aa
TRBJ1-2 TRBV20-1 NA NA TGCAGTGCTAGAGATACAGCCTGGGGGTACTATGGCTACACCTTC CSARDTAWGYYGYTF
TRBJ2-7 TRBV9 TRBD1 NA TGTGCCAGCAGCGTGGGACAGGGAGGGCTCGGGCAGTACTTC CASSVGQGGLGQYF
TRBJ1-6 TRBV7-2 NA NA TGTGCCAGCAGCCCGCAGGGTCGGCTTCGGAATTCACCCCTCCACTTT CASSPQGRLRNSPLHF
TRBJ1-2 TRBV5-1 NA NA TGCGCCAGCAGCCCCAGCCAGGGGCAGGACATTTATGGCTACACCTTC CASSPSQGQDIYGYTF
TRBJ2-1 TRBV28 TRBD1 many TGTGCCAGCAGTCCGGACAGGGGGTCATACAATGAGCAGTTCTTC CASSPDRGSYNEQFF
TRBJ2-7 TRBV27 NA NA TGTGCCAGCAGTCCAGGCCCCGGACAGAGTTTCTACGAGCAGTACTTC CASSPGPGQSFYEQYF
TRBJ1-5 TRBV2 NA NA TGTGCCAGCAGTGAGGAATACAATCAGCCCCAGCATTTT CASSEEYNQPQHF
TRBJ1-2 TRBV5-1 NA NA TGCGCCAGCAGCTTATACACCTCCACAGGGATCAACTATGGCTACACCTTC CASSLYTSTGINYGYTF
TRBJ2-1 TRBV20-1 TRBD2 few TGCAGTGCTAGAGATCCACTAGCGGGGGGAAACAATGAGCAGTTCTTC CSARDPLAGGNNEQFF
TRBJ1-2 TRBV10-3 NA NA TGTGCCATCAGTGACGGGTTATATGGCTACACCTTC CAISDGLYGYTF
TRBJ2-7 TRBV2 NA NA TGTGCCAGCAGTGACGAGACACCGACCCCCTACGAGCAGTACTTT CASSDETPTPYEQYF
TRBJ1-2 TRBV12-3/TRBV12-4 NA NA TGTGCCAGCAGTTTGGGGGGACGGTCGGAGTACACCTTC CASSLGGRSEYTF
TRBJ1-2 TRBV20-1 TRBD1 NA TGCAGTGCTAGAGAGACAGGGCCCTCCGCTACAACTAACTATGGCTACACCTTC CSARETGPSATTNYGYTF
TRBJ1-1 TRBV6-5 NA NA TGTGCCAGCAGTTACTCGACCGGGGCAATGAACACTGAAGCTTTCTTT CASSYSTGAMNTEAFF
TRBJ1-2 TRBV27 NA NA TGTGCCAGCAGTTTAAATGGGGGGGACTATGGCTACACCTTC CASSLNGGDYGYTF
TRBJ2-5 TRBV19 TRBD2 NA TGTGCCAGTAGTACGCTAAAAGGACTAGCGGGGGAGCAAGAGACCCAGTACTTC CASSTLKGLAGEQETQYF
TRBJ1-2 TRBV15 TRBD1 NA TGTGCCACCAGCAGATGGGACAGTGAAACCTATGGCTACACCTTC CATSRWDSETYGYTF
TRBJ1-2 TRBV24-1 NA NA TGTGCCACCAGTGATTTGTTAGGGAACGGCTACACCTTC CATSDLLGNGYTF
TRBJ2-3 TRBV20-1 NA once TGCAGTGCTAACACGGGGAGAGGGAGGTGGGATACGCAGTATTTT CSANTGRGRWDTQYF
TRBJ2-1 TRBV29-1 TRBD1 NA TGCAGCGTTGGACAGGGGAACTACAATGAGCAGTTCTTC CSVGQGNYNEQFF
TRBJ2-1 TRBV4-1 TRBD2 few TGCGCCAGCAGCCAAGTCCTCCTACTCAGCGGGGATTTTGAGCAGTTCTTC CASSQVLLLSGDFEQFF
TRBJ1-2 TRBV12-3/TRBV12-4 NA NA TGTGCCAGCAGTTTATACGTCAGGGATAGCTATGGCTACACCTTC CASSLYVRDSYGYTF
TRBJ2-3 TRBV9 NA many TGTGCCAGCAGCGTAAGAGGTGCAGATACGCAGTATTTT CASSVRGADTQYF
TRBJ2-1 TRBV20-1 NA many TGCAGTGCTAGAGATTACAGATCGAACGAGCAGTTCTTC CSARDYRSNEQFF
TRBJ2-5 TRBV12-3/TRBV12-4 NA NA TGTGCCAGCAGTTTTGTACAGAACCAAGAGACCCAGTACTTC CASSFVQNQETQYF
TRBJ1-1 TRBV7-2 TRBD1 NA TGTGCCAGCAGCCAGGGACAGGGGTTGGGAGCTTTCTTT CASSQGQGLGAFF
TRBJ1-2 TRBV24-1 TRBD1 once TGTGCCACCAGTGCAGGAGGACAGGGGGAAAACTATGGCTACACCTTC CATSAGGQGENYGYTF
TRBJ2-3 TRBV25-1 NA NA TGTGCCAGCACTATGGTGTGGGACACAGATACGCAGTATTTT CASTMVWDTDTQYF
TRBJ1-1 TRBV2 NA NA TGTGCCAGAGAATCAGGGCCAGGGATGAACACTGAAGCTTTCTTT CARESGPGMNTEAFF
TRBJ1-2 TRBV7-9 NA once TGTGCCAGCAGCTTTTCTGGCAGGGAGAGTGGTGGCTACACCTTC CASSFSGRESGGYTF
TRBJ1-1 TRBV25-1 NA few TGTGCCAGCAGCCCAGGGCGGAGGGCGGAGGAAGCTTTCTTT CASSPGRRAEEAFF
TRBJ1-6 TRBV7-9 TRBD1 NA TGTGCCAGCAGCTCTTGGACAGGGGGCGATTCACCCCTCCACTTT CASSSWTGGDSPLHF
TRBJ2-7 TRBV7-2 NA NA TGTGCCAGCAGCTTAGAGCCCAGGGGAAGCTGCGAGCAGTACTTC CASSLEPRGSCEQYF
TRBJ2-1 TRBV6-1 TRBD1 once TGTGCCAGCATCTATAGGGCCCGACAGGGGCTGGGGAATGAGCAGTTCTTC CASIYRARQGLGNEQFF
TRBJ2-1 TRBV5-1 TRBD2 NA TGCGCCAGCAGCTTACCTAGCGGAATGTACAATGAGCAGTTCTTC CASSLPSGMYNEQFF
TRBJ2-2 TRBV3-1 TRBD1 NA TGTGCCAGCAGCCTAGACAGGGACGGATACACCGGGGAGCTGTTTTTT CASSLDRDGYTGELFF
TRBJ2-1 TRBV18 NA NA TGTGCCAGCTCACCATTCGGCTCACAGAGCTCCTACAATGAGCAGTTCTTC CASSPFGSQSSYNEQFF
TRBJ2-3 TRBV20-1 NA few TGCAGTGCTAGAGGTCGGGCAGATACGCAGTATTTT CSARGRADTQYF
TRBJ1-2 TRBV4-3 NA NA TGCGCCAGCAGCCAAGAAGGAGGGCGGCCTTTCTATGGCTACACCTTC CASSQEGGRPFYGYTF
TRBJ2-1 TRBV9 TRBD2 once TGTGCCAGCAGCGGAAAGCGGGGGGCAAGCTCCTACAATGAGCAGTTCTTC CASSGKRGASSYNEQFF
TRBJ1-2 TRBV2 NA NA TGTGCCAGCACCGAGAGTCCGGATGGCTACACCTTC CASTESPDGYTF
TRBJ2-7 TRBV5-1 NA NA TGCGCCAGCAGCGTGGTGGGGGAAACCTACGAGCAGTACTTC CASSVVGETYEQYF
TRBJ2-7 TRBV20-1 TRBD1 once TGCAGTGCTAGGGAACCGGGACAGGGCTACAAGCAGTACTTC CSAREPGQGYKQYF